These T cell receptor beta chains were read from a single sample in a study of T cell changes during pregnancy in multiple sclerosis. Using immunoSEQ multiplex PCR, the repertoire was profiled, and TCRdb retains in-frame clones only, with some absent. The data contain tens of thousands of clones, around 91% of them seen just once; the ten biggest clones take up around 11%. Sequencing used CD8+ T cells from peripheral blood mononuclear cells, obtained in the third trimester of pregnancy. The receptors were gathered from a female donor with multiple sclerosis, enrolled in a pregnancy study. Each CDR3 is given with its conserved first and last residue. D genes are given only for firm matches. Some rows have no size entry. The others give once, few or many, or a class for an expanded clone.

V: TRBV27; size: medium-sized; D: NA; J: TRBJ2-1; CDR3: CASSLSANNEQFF; DNA: TGTGCCAGCAGTTTATCAGCGAACAATGAGCAGTTCTTC
V: TRBV5-6; size: NA; D: TRBD1; J: TRBJ2-7; CDR3: CASSFGGTGVYEQYF; DNA: TGTGCCAGCAGCTTCGGCGGGACAGGAGTCTACGAGCAGTACTTC
V: TRBV6-4; size: NA; D: TRBD1; J: TRBJ1-1; CDR3: CASSEGTGGNTEAFF; DNA: TGTGCCAGCAGTGAGGGAACAGGGGGTAACACTGAAGCTTTCTTT
V: TRBV6-1; size: NA; D: NA; J: TRBJ1-6; CDR3: CASGGFYNSPLHF; DNA: TGTGCCAGCGGGGGGTTCTATAATTCACCCCTCCACTTT
V: TRBV6-6; size: few; D: TRBD2; J: TRBJ2-1; CDR3: CASSYGASGAYNEQFF; DNA: TGTGCCAGCAGTTACGGGGCTAGCGGGGCCTACAATGAGCAGTTCTTC
V: TRBV5-1; size: NA; D: NA; J: TRBJ2-7; CDR3: CASSQRGEQYF; DNA: TGCGCCAGCAGCCAAAGGGGTGAGCAGTACTTC
V: TRBV19; size: NA; D: NA; J: TRBJ2-7; CDR3: CASSIDGGTGFGEQYF; DNA: TGTGCCAGTAGTATAGACGGGGGGACAGGCTTCGGGGAGCAGTACTTC
V: TRBV27; size: few; D: NA; J: TRBJ2-7; CDR3: CASTNGGPSYEQYF; DNA: TGTGCCAGCACTAACGGAGGACCGTCCTACGAGCAGTACTTC
V: TRBV15; size: NA; D: NA; J: TRBJ2-7; CDR3: CATSRDHRGQGAYEQYF; DNA: TGTGCCACCAGCAGAGATCATCGGGGGCAGGGGGCCTACGAGCAGTACTTC
V: TRBV19; size: NA; D: NA; J: TRBJ1-4; CDR3: CASSIDWSTATRGEKLFF; DNA: TGTGCCAGTAGTATAGATTGGTCGACGGCGACGAGGGGGGAAAAACTGTTTTTT
V: TRBV19; size: NA; D: NA; J: TRBJ2-3; CDR3: CASSIQGPGITDTQYF; DNA: TGTGCCAGTAGTATACAGGGGCCGGGTATCACAGATACGCAGTATTTT
V: TRBV6-6; size: NA; D: NA; J: TRBJ1-1; CDR3: CASSTQSEAFF; DNA: TGTGCCAGCAGTACCCAGTCTGAAGCTTTCTTT
V: TRBV10-3; size: NA; D: TRBD2; J: TRBJ2-7; CDR3: CAISVELAERNEQYF; DNA: TGTGCCATCAGTGTTGAACTAGCGGAAAGGAACGAGCAGTACTTC
V: TRBV7-6; size: NA; D: NA; J: TRBJ1-1; CDR3: CASSVAEGGDTEAFF; DNA: TGTGCCAGCAGCGTGGCGGAAGGGGGGGACACTGAAGCTTTCTTT
V: TRBV29-1; size: NA; D: NA; J: TRBJ1-1; CDR3: CSVDRGRSEAFF; DNA: TGCAGCGTTGACAGGGGAAGGTCTGAAGCTTTCTTT
V: TRBV4-2; size: NA; D: TRBD1; J: TRBJ2-3; CDR3: CASSQVRQGAADTQYF; DNA: TGTGCCAGCAGCCAAGTTAGACAGGGGGCCGCAGATACGCAGTATTTT
V: TRBV9; size: NA; D: NA; J: TRBJ2-7; CDR3: CASSVDRGTYEQYF; DNA: TGTGCCAGCAGCGTAGATCGGGGAACCTACGAGCAGTACTTC
V: TRBV5-5; size: NA; D: TRBD1; J: TRBJ1-2; CDR3: CASSLDRGYGYTF; DNA: TGTGCCAGCAGCTTAGACAGGGGCTATGGCTACACCTTC
V: TRBV10-3; size: NA; D: TRBD1; J: TRBJ1-2; CDR3: CAISAGTGLSGYTF; DNA: TGTGCCATCAGCGCCGGGACAGGGCTGAGCGGCTACACCTTC
V: TRBV10-1; size: NA; D: TRBD1; J: TRBJ1-1; CDR3: CASSERAEGGITEAFF; DNA: TGCGCCAGCAGTGAAAGGGCCGAAGGGGGCATCACTGAAGCTTTCTTT
V: TRBV5-6; size: NA; D: TRBD1; J: TRBJ2-5; CDR3: CASSLSPTGGPGQETQYF; DNA: TGTGCCAGCAGCTTATCGCCGACAGGGGGGCCTGGCCAAGAGACCCAGTACTTC
V: TRBV7-2; size: NA; D: TRBD2; J: TRBJ2-1; CDR3: CASSLVVPAGGLGNEQFF; DNA: TGTGCCAGCAGCTTAGTTGTTCCGGCGGGAGGTCTCGGCAATGAGCAGTTCTTC
V: TRBV7-8; size: NA; D: TRBD1; J: TRBJ1-1; CDR3: CASNLQGSVDTEAFF; DNA: TGTGCCAGCAACTTACAGGGGTCGGTGGACACTGAAGCTTTCTTT
V: TRBV10-3; size: NA; D: TRBD2; J: TRBJ2-3; CDR3: CAISAGTRDLDTQYF; DNA: TGTGCCATCAGTGCAGGGACTAGGGATCTAGATACGCAGTATTTT
V: TRBV5-6; size: NA; D: TRBD1; J: TRBJ2-4; CDR3: CASSFGTGGVIQYF; DNA: TGTGCCAGCAGCTTCGGGACAGGCGGCGTCATTCAGTACTTC
V: TRBV5-6; size: NA; D: NA; J: TRBJ1-2; CDR3: CASSLDSQLANYGYTF; DNA: TGTGCCAGCAGCTTGGATTCTCAGTTGGCTAACTATGGCTACACCTTC
V: TRBV4-1; size: NA; D: NA; J: TRBJ1-5; CDR3: CASSQDGEQGNQPQHF; DNA: TGCGCCAGCAGCCAAGATGGAGAACAGGGCAATCAGCCCCAGCATTTT
V: TRBV30; size: NA; D: NA; J: TRBJ2-7; CDR3: CAWSGGLGSYEQYF; DNA: TGTGCCTGGAGTGGGGGACTGGGCTCCTACGAGCAGTACTTC
V: TRBV27; size: NA; D: TRBD2; J: TRBJ2-1; CDR3: CASSPGTSGKYNEQFF; DNA: TGTGCCAGCAGTCCCGGGACTAGCGGGAAGTACAATGAGCAGTTCTTC
V: TRBV27; size: NA; D: TRBD2; J: TRBJ2-1; CDR3: CASSYRTSGDNEQFF; DNA: TGTGCCAGCAGTTACAGGACTAGCGGGGACAATGAGCAGTTCTTC
V: TRBV7-8; size: NA; D: NA; J: TRBJ2-5; CDR3: CASSYEDSFGETQYF; DNA: TGTGCCAGCAGCTATGAGGACAGTTTTGGAGAGACCCAGTACTTC
V: TRBV19; size: NA; D: NA; J: TRBJ1-5; CDR3: CASSGGRMQPQHF; DNA: TGTGCCAGCTCCGGGGGTAGGATGCAGCCCCAGCATTTT
V: TRBV7-9; size: NA; D: NA; J: TRBJ1-3; CDR3: CASSLGRGNSGNTIYF; DNA: TGTGCCAGCAGCCTAGGAAGAGGTAACTCTGGAAACACCATATATTTT
V: TRBV13; size: NA; D: NA; J: TRBJ2-7; CDR3: CASSLGPYNEQYF; DNA: TGTGCCAGCAGCTTAGGTCCTTACAACGAGCAGTACTTC
V: TRBV6-6; size: NA; D: NA; J: TRBJ2-3; CDR3: CASSLLGGDTDTQYF; DNA: TGTGCCAGCAGTCTCCTCGGGGGAGACACAGATACGCAGTATTTT
V: TRBV19; size: NA; D: NA; J: TRBJ2-1; CDR3: CATGLASSYNEQFF; DNA: TGTGCCACCGGACTGGCTAGCTCCTACAATGAGCAGTTCTTC
V: TRBV7-2; size: NA; D: TRBD2; J: TRBJ2-1; CDR3: CASSLPASGREEQFF; DNA: TGTGCCAGCAGCTTACCCGCTAGCGGGAGGGAGGAGCAGTTCTTC
V: TRBV7-3; size: NA; D: TRBD1; J: TRBJ2-3; CDR3: CASSLVGQGPDTQYF; DNA: TGTGCCAGCAGCTTAGTGGGACAGGGGCCAGATACGCAGTATTTT
V: TRBV4-1; size: NA; D: NA; J: TRBJ1-3; CDR3: CASSQETGGGHVGNTIYF; DNA: TGCGCCAGCAGCCAAGAAACGGGCGGGGGGCATGTTGGAAACACCATATATTTT
V: TRBV6-5; size: NA; D: TRBD1; J: TRBJ1-5; CDR3: CASSTGTGFPQHF; DNA: TGTGCCAGCAGTACCGGGACAGGGTTTCCCCAGCATTTT
V: TRBV19; size: NA; D: NA; J: TRBJ1-1; CDR3: CASTPGGGANTEAFF; DNA: TGTGCCAGTACTCCCGGAGGGGGGGCGAACACTGAAGCTTTCTTT
V: TRBV25-1; size: NA; D: TRBD2; J: TRBJ2-1; CDR3: CASIGLAPEQFF; DNA: TGTGCCAGCATAGGACTAGCTCCTGAGCAGTTCTTC
V: TRBV7-8; size: NA; D: NA; J: TRBJ1-4; CDR3: CASSFTLTGTNEKLFF; DNA: TGTGCCAGCAGCTTCACCCTTACAGGGACTAATGAAAAACTGTTTTTT
V: TRBV6-1; size: NA; D: NA; J: TRBJ2-7; CDR3: CASSEADGAGTYEQYF; DNA: TGTGCCAGCAGTGAAGCAGATGGGGCAGGAACCTACGAGCAGTACTTC
V: TRBV6-1; size: NA; D: NA; J: TRBJ2-7; CDR3: CASSGQILDYEQYF; DNA: TGTGCCAGCAGTGGACAGATCCTCGACTACGAGCAGTACTTC
V: TRBV7-2; size: NA; D: TRBD2; J: TRBJ2-7; CDR3: CASSFRDYSYEQYF; DNA: TGTGCCAGCAGCTTCCGGGACTACTCCTACGAGCAGTACTTC